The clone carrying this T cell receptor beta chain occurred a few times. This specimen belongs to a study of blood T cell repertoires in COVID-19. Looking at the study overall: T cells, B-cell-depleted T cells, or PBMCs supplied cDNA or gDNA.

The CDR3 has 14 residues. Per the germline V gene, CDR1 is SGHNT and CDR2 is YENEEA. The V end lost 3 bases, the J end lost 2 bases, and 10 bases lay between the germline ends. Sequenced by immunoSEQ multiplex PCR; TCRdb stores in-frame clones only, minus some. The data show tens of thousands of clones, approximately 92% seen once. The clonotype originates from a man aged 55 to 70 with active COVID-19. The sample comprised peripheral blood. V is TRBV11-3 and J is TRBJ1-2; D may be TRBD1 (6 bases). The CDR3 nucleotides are TGTGCCAGCAGCTTCCTGGACAGAAACTATGGCTACACCTTC. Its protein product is CASSFLDRNYGYTF.